This TCR beta chain was captured in a study of T cells in Graves' hyperthyroidism and ophthalmopathy. Whole-study results and caveats: In blood, most of the thyroid clonotypes expanded above 0.001 were also present.

The diagnoses drew upon clinical symptoms, serum thyroxine and TRAb, thyroid ultrasound and orbital computed tomography. As regards this clonotype: Its antigen is not known.

Researchers took RNA transcripts and amplified the TCR beta CDR3 regions from them. An initial round of RT-PCR targeting the TCR CDR3 relied on the HTBI primer set. TCRdb passed the multiplex PCR reads through MiXCR, listing each CDR3 protein once. The table has 560,000 or so distinct CDR3 sequences, about 45% seen once. The CDR3 is made up of 12 amino acids. The V and J ends lost 6 bases and 5 bases respectively, with 10 bases between them. Germline V gives CDR1 ENHRY, CDR2 SYGVKD. J is TRBJ2-5 and V is TRBV10-3, with no clear D. Source material: peripheral blood or thyroid tissue (not recorded which). The origin of this receptor is a young woman with Graves' hyperthyroidism. Here the CDR3 DNA reads TGTGCCATCAGCGACACCGGGGAGACCCAGTACTTC. Translation gives CAISDTGETQYF.